The clone carrying this T cell receptor beta chain was picked up a small number of times. Other DNA sequences in this specimen translate into the identical CDR3. In the authors' methods: The assay estimated nucleated cells by amplifying reference gene primers. The method was immunoSEQ multiplex PCR; TCRdb's version includes in-frame clones alone and lacks a portion of them. That table gives V, J and clone size, and the DNA gave D and trimming. The profile covers 200,000 to 250,000 clones, with about 82% appearing a single time and approximately 6% taken by the ten largest. In germline, CDR1 is SEHNR, CDR2 FQNEAQ (reference sequence). The length of the CDR3 is 14 residues. The J segment lost 3 bases and the V segment lost 5 bases, leaving 3 bases of the junction unmatched. This sample stems from a study of blood T cell repertoires in COVID-19.

The sequencing sample was made of peripheral blood. This sequence was found in a woman aged 80 or over with COVID-19, enrolled during active disease. The chain is built from TRBV7-9 and TRBJ1-4, with 7 bases aligning to TRBD1. This chain's CDR3 is CASSLGTANEKLFF. CDR3 coding DNA: TGTGCCAGCAGCCTAGGGACAGCTAATGAAAAACTGTTTTTT.